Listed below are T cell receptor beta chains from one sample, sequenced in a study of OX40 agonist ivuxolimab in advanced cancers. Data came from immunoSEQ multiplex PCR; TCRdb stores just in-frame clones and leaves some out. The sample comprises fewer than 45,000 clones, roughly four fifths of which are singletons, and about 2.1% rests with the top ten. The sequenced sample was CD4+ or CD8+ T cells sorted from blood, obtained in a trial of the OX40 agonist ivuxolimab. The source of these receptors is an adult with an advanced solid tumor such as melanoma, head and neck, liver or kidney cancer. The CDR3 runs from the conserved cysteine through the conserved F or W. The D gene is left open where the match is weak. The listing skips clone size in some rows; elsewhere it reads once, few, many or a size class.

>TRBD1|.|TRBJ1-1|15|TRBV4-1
TGCGCCAGCAGCCCCGGACAGGGGTTCAACACTGAAGCTTTCTTT
CASSPGQGFNTEAFF
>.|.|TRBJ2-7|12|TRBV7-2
TGTGCCAGCAGCTTGGATGCCTACGAGCAGTACTTC
CASSLDAYEQYF
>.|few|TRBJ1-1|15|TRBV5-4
TGTGCCAGCAGCCTCGGACAGAGAACGAACACTGAAGCTTTCTTT
CASSLGQRTNTEAFF
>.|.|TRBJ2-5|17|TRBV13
TGTGCCAGCAGCTTAGGTAGTTCGGCTACGTTACAAGAGACCCAGTACTTC
CASSLGSSATLQETQYF
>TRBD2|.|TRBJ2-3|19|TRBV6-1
TGTGCCAGCAGTGAAGCCGGGGGACTAGCGGGGATCGGGGGAGATACGCAGTATTTT
CASSEAGGLAGIGGDTQYF
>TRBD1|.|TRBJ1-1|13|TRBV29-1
TGCAGCGTTGGACAGGGTCCGAACACTGAAGCTTTCTTT
CSVGQGPNTEAFF
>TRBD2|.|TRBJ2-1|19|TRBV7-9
TGTGCCAGCAGCTTAGGTGCGGGAGAGCGGGGTGGGTCCTACAATGAGCAGTTCTTC
CASSLGAGERGGSYNEQFF
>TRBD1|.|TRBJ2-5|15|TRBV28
TGTGCCAGTGGGCCCGGACAGGGGAGGGGGGAGACCCAGTACTTC
CASGPGQGRGETQYF
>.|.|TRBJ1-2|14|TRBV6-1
TGTGCCAGCACCGGACAGCGTTTGAACTATGGCTACACCTTC
CASTGQRLNYGYTF
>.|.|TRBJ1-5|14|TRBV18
TGTGCCAGCTCATATACAGGGCAAGGTCAGCCCCAGCATTTT
CASSYTGQGQPQHF
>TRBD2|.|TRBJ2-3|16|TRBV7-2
TGTGCCAGCAGCCCATCTCGGGGACTAGCCTCAGATACGCAGTATTTT
CASSPSRGLASDTQYF
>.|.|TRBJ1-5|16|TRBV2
TGTGCCAGCAGTGAGGGCGGACGACGGTCAAATCAGCCCCAGCATTTT
CASSEGGRRSNQPQHF
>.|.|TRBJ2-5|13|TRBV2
TGTGCCAGCCGCCGGGACTCCCAAGGAGTGGAGTACTTC
CASRRDSQGVEYF
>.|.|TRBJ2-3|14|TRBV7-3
TGTGCCAGCAGCCCCCGGGCACACACAGATACGCAGTATTTT
CASSPRAHTDTQYF
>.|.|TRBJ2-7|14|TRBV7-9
TGTGCCAGCAGCCCAAGGTACGGTTCCTACGAGCAGTACTTC
CASSPRYGSYEQYF
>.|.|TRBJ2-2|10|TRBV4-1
TGCGCCAGCAGCTCAGGGGAGCTGTTTTTT
CASSSGELFF
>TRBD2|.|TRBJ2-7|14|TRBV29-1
TGCAGCGCCCTTGGGCCTAGCGGCATCTACGAGCAGTACTTC
CSALGPSGIYEQYF
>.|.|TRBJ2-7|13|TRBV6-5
TGTGCCAGCAGTTCGGGAATCCCTTACGAGCAGTACTTC
CASSSGIPYEQYF
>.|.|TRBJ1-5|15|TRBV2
TGTGCCAGCAGCCGCGACTCGGGCGGCAATCAGCCCCAGCATTTT
CASSRDSGGNQPQHF
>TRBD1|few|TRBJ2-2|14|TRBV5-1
TGCGCCAGCAGTTCCGACAGGGTGAACGGGGAGCTGTTTTTT
CASSSDRVNGELFF
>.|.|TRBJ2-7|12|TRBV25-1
TGTGCCAGCAGTGAAAGAGTGAGCGAGCAGTACTTC
CASSERVSEQYF
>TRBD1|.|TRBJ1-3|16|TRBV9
TGTGCCAGCAGCCCGGAGCAGGGGGTCGGTGGAAACACCATATATTTT
CASSPEQGVGGNTIYF
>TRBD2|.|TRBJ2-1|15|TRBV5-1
TGCGCCAGCAGCTTTGGACTAGCGGGATACAATGAGCAGTTCTTC
CASSFGLAGYNEQFF
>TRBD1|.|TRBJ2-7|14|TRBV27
TGTGCCAGCAGTTTCCGGGACAGAGCCTACGAGCAGTACTTC
CASSFRDRAYEQYF
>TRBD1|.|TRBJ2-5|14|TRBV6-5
TGTGCCAGCAGTCATCCGACAGGGGGGGAGACCCAGTACTTC
CASSHPTGGETQYF
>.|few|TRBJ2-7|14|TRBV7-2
TGTGCCAGCAGCCCAGGGTGGTTTTCCTACGAGCAGTACTTC
CASSPGWFSYEQYF
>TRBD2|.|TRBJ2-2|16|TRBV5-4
TGTGCCAGCAGCCCGCATAGCGGGGGAAACACCGGGGAGCTGTTTTTT
CASSPHSGGNTGELFF
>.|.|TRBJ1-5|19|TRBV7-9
TGTGCCAGCAGCCCAGGACACGCTTATGGCCTTTATAGCAATCAGCCCCAGCATTTT
CASSPGHAYGLYSNQPQHF
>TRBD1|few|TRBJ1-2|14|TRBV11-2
TGTGCCAGCAGCCCCCTGCGAGGGGGCCATGGCTACACCTTC
CASSPLRGGHGYTF
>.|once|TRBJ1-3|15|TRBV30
TGTGCCTGGAGTGAGGACTTCAGCTCTGGAAACACCATATATTTT
CAWSEDFSSGNTIYF
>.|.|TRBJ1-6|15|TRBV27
TGTGCCAGCAGGGACGACGGCGGCTATAATTCACCCCTCCACTTT
CASRDDGGYNSPLHF
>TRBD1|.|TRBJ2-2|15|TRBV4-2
TGTGCCAGCAGCCCACGGGACAGGGGGCCCGGGGAGCTGTTTTTT
CASSPRDRGPGELFF
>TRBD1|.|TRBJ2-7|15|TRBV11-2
TGTGCCAGCAGCTTAGGGACAGGGGAGGGGTGGGAGCAGTACTTC
CASSLGTGEGWEQYF
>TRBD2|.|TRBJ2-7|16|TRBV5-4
TGTGCCAGCAGTTCAGGGAGAGGACTAGCGGCCGCCGAGCAGTACTTC
CASSSGRGLAAAEQYF
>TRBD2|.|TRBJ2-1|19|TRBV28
TGTGCCAGCAGTTTAATGGGACTAGCGGGGCCTGGTGGGTACAATGAGCAGTTCTTC
CASSLMGLAGPGGYNEQFF
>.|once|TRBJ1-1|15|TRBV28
TGTGCCAGCAAAGTCCCGGACCATTCATTGCCTGAAGCTTTCTTT
CASKVPDHSLPEAFF
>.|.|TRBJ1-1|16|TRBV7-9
TGTGCCAGCAGCCATCCCCGCGCGGGGCCCCCTGGTAGAACTTTCTTT
CASSHPRAGPPGRTFF
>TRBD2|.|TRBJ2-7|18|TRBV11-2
TGTGCCAGCAGCTCTGCCCCCCTAGCGGGAGTGGCGGCCGAAGAGCAGTACTTC
CASSSAPLAGVAAEEQYF
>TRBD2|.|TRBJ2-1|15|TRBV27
TGTGCCAGCAGTTGGACTAGCGGGAGTAGGAATGAGCAGTTCTTC
CASSWTSGSRNEQFF
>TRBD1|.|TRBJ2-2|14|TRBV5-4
TGTGCCAGCAGCTTTCGACAGGGGGCTGGGGAGCTGTTTTTT
CASSFRQGAGELFF
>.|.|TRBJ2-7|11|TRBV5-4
TGTGCCAGCAGCTTAGACTACGAGCAGTACTTC
CASSLDYEQYF
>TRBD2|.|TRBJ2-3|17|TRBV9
TGTGCCAGCAGCGTAGGACTAGCGGGGGGGAGCACAGATACGCAGTATTTT
CASSVGLAGGSTDTQYF
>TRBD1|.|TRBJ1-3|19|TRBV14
TGTGCCAGCAGCCTTTTTTCATGGACAGGCCCCGTTGCTGGAAACACCATATATTTT
CASSLFSWTGPVAGNTIYF
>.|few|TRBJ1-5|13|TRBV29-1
TGCAGCGTTATGGAGATCCAGGGTCAGCCCCAGCATTTT
CSVMEIQGQPQHF
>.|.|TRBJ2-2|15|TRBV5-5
TGTGCCAGCAGCTTGACCGGGACTAACACCGGGGAGCTGTTTTTT
CASSLTGTNTGELFF
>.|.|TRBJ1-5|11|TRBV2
TGTGCCAGCAGAGAAAATCAGCCCCAGCATTTT
CASRENQPQHF
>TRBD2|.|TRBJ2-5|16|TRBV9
TGTGCCAGCAGCGCAAGTAGCGGGGGGCCAGGTGAGACCCAGTACTTC
CASSASSGGPGETQYF
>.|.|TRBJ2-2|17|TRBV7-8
TGTGCCAGCAGCTTATTCAGGCAGGGGAGGAACACCGGGGAGCTGTTTTTT
CASSLFRQGRNTGELFF
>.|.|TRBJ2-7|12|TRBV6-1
TGTGCCGCGGGACAGCTCTCCTACGAGCAGTACTTC
CAAGQLSYEQYF
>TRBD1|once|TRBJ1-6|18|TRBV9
TGTGCCAGCAGCGTCGGACAGGGGGTGAATAATTTAAATTCACCCCTCCACTTT
CASSVGQGVNNLNSPLHF
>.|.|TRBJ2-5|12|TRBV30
TGTGCCTGGAGTGTAGCTAGGGAGACCCAGTACTTC
CAWSVARETQYF
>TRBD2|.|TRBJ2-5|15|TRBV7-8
TGTGCCAGCAGCGCCCAGCGGGGGCCGGGAGAGACCCAGTACTTC
CASSAQRGPGETQYF
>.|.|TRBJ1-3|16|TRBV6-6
TGTGCCAGCAGTTACGGTTCAGGGAGATCGGGAAACACCATATATTTT
CASSYGSGRSGNTIYF
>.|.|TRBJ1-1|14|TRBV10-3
TGTGCCATCAGTGAGTCCACAGGGAACACTGAAGCTTTCTTT
CAISESTGNTEAFF
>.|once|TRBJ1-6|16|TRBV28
TGTGCCAGTAGGTTGGCGGTGGGGGCAGGGAATTCACCCCTCCACTTT
CASRLAVGAGNSPLHF
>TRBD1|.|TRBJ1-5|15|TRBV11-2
TGTGCCAGCAGCTTATCACAGGGGAGCAATCAGCCCCAGCATTTT
CASSLSQGSNQPQHF
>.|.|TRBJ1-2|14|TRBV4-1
TGCGCCAGCAGCCCAAGGGAGGTTGGCTATGGCTACACCTTC
CASSPREVGYGYTF